This record looks at one TCR beta chain sequence and its context. Its matching antigen is unknown. The data belong to a study of Ad26.COV2.S vaccination and SARS-CoV-2 variants. In the study overall: The vaccine Ad26.COV2.S was put into the muscle once, or twice with 56 days between. Findings and caveats of the study: Individuals receiving vaccine had higher spike-specific TCR breadth than placebo recipients did.

Treatment here: roughly 18 received Ad26.COV2.S at low or high dose, single or two shots; 5 received placebo; per-sample allocation not given. Following the first vaccine or placebo injection, samples were taken on day 63. Donor was an adult aged 18-55 years in Boston. The repertoire was sequenced with immunoSEQ multiplex PCR; TCRdb's copy has only in-frame clones and lacks some. The data contain about 480,000 clones, roughly 87% of them singletons. Trimming cost V 2 bases and J 4 bases, with 11 bases left between them. Germline V gene sequence: CDR1 MNHNS, CDR2 SASEGT. This CDR3 contains 14 residues.

This sample comprised peripheral blood, obtained in a trial of Ad26.COV2.S vaccine versus placebo. The V call is TRBV6-1, the J call TRBJ1-2; D may be TRBD1 (5 bases). The receptor was derived from a person between 18 and 60 years old who received the Ad26.COV2.S COVID-19 vaccine or a placebo. The CDR3 nucleotides are TGTGCCAGCAGTGAATCCCAGGGAACCTATGGCTACACCTTC. This sequence encodes CASSESQGTYGYTF.